The clone carrying this TCR beta chain has a count of ten or more. This sample's RNA came from whole unsorted tissue. More than 3 cm separated this lung sample from the edge of the tumor. Between August and November 2014, newly diagnosed, chemotherapy-naive lung cancer patients underwent thoracic surgery in China. This entry comes from a study of tumor and adjacent non-tumor tissue in lung cancer. A modified ARM-PCR protocol with three rounds of nested PCR amplified TCRbeta. TCRdb recomputed calls from the multiplex PCR reads with MiXCR, one row per CDR3 protein. The data show approximately 100,000 distinct CDR3 sequences, about 61% seen once. This CDR3 spans 14 amino acids. V shed 3 bases and J shed 1 base, with 9 bases lying between them.

The chain joins TRBV12-3 or TRBV12-4 to TRBJ1-1; tentatively, D is TRBD1 (6 bases). The sample taken for sequencing was distant non-tumor lung tissue. This sequence was found in a man aged 55 to 69 with non-small cell lung cancer. This chain's CDR3 is CASSFTGQNTEAFF. The CDR3 coding sequence is TGTGCCAGCAGTTTCACAGGGCAGAACACTGAAGCTTTCTTT.